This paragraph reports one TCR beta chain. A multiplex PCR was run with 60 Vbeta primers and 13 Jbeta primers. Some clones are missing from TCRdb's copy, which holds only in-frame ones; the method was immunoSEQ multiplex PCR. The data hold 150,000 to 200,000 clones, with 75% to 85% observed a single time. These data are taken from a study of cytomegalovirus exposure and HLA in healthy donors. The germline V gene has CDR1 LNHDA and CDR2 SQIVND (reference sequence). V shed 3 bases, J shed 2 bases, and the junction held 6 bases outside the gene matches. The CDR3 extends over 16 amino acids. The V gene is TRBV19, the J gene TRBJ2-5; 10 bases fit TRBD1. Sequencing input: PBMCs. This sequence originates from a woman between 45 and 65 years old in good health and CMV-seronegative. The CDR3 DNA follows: TGTGCCAGTAGTATCAGGACAGGGGGGGTGCAAGAGACCCAGTACTTC. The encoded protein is CASSIRTGGVQETQYF.